Sequencing of this TCR beta chain was carried out in a study of response to subunit inactivated influenza vaccine. Study findings and constraints: Authors suggested each seasonal flu vaccination may recruit only limited numbers of new T cells.

MiXCR, applied by TCRdb to the RT-PCR reads, yields one record per CDR3 protein. The data show 600,000 to 700,000 distinct CDR3 sequences, 11% to 15% seen once. Trimming at V came to 7 bases and at J to 0 bases, leaving 6 bases not matched to a gene. This CDR3 is built from 15 residues. This clonotype showed up many times. Its specificity is not known. The sequenced sample was PBMCs from blood, obtained roughly 15 days before vaccination. The clonotype comes from a man aged 45-60 years who received an inactivated influenza vaccine. The chain employs TRBV12-3 or TRBV12-4 and TRBJ2-1; the match to TRBD2 covers 7 bases. The CDR3 DNA reads TGTGCCAGCATATTCGGCGGGAGCTCCTACAATGAGCAGTTCTTC. Encoded protein: CASIFGGSSYNEQFF.